Below are 13 T cell receptor beta chains sequenced from a single sample in a study of blood T cell repertoires in COVID-19. Repertoires were generated with immunoSEQ multiplex PCR, while TCRdb's copy carries only in-frame clones and drops some. The profile shows about 140,000 clones, approximately 91% of them singletons. Sequencing was carried out using peripheral blood. The receptors originated from a man between 70 and 80 years old with acute or convalescent COVID-19.

This chain links TRBV5-1 with TRBJ2-2; 7 bases match TRBD2. Germline lookup yields CDR1 SGHRS and CDR2 YFSETQ. The J segment lost 7 bases and the V segment lost 0 bases, leaving 6 bases of the junction unmatched. The CDR3 consists of 15 residues. This CDR3 reads CASSLGGTTNGELFF. CDR3 in DNA: TGCGCCAGCAGCTTGGGAGGGACTACAAACGGGGAGCTGTTTTTT.

This chain's CDR3 is CASSPSHPSNYGYTF. Here the CDR3 DNA reads TGCGCCAGCAGTCCCAGTCATCCGTCTAACTATGGCTACACCTTC. The chain is built from TRBV10-2 and TRBJ1-2; D is undetermined. The CDR3 is 15 residues long. In germline, CDR1 is WSHSY, CDR2 SAAADI. V lost 5 bases and J 0 bases, leaving 13 bases between the germline ends.

V usage is TRBV19 and J usage is TRBJ1-4, with 7 bases that match TRBD1. J lost 10 bases, V lost 5 bases, and 10 bases had no gene match. The V gene's germline CDR1 is LNHDA and CDR2 SQIVND (reference sequence). The CDR3 is 14 amino acids. CDR3: CASSPTGERGKLFF. CDR3 coding DNA: TGTGCCAGTAGTCCTACAGGGGAAAGAGGAAAACTGTTTTTT.

This sequence joins TRBV10-3 and TRBJ2-7, with TRBD1 as a possible D gene (5 bases). Trimming pared 7 bases from V and 0 bases from J, leaving 13 bases between. The CDR3 sequence is 14 residues long. Germline V CDR1 and CDR2: ENHRY, SYGVKD. The CDR3 reads CAIKDSTSSYEQYF. The CDR3 nucleotides read TGTGCCATCAAAGACAGTACCTCCTCCTACGAGCAGTACTTC.

V usage is TRBV6-5 and J usage is TRBJ1-5; 10 positions agree with TRBD1. This CDR3 has 14 amino acids. J was trimmed by 6 bases and V by 6 bases; bases with no gene match: 5. Germline assignment: CDR1 MNHEY and CDR2 SVGAGI. The CDR3 region is CASSSGQGTQPQHF. CDR3 in DNA: TGTGCCAGCAGCTCGGGACAGGGGACTCAGCCCCAGCATTTT.

This clone was found once. V gene TRBV9 combines with J gene TRBJ1-3, with D unresolved. Trimming took 4 bases from V and 3 from J, leaving 17 bases between them. Germline V CDR1 and CDR2: SGDLS, YYNGEE. The length of the CDR3 is 16 residues. CDR3 protein: CASSQTPPGGGNTIYF. In DNA, the CDR3 is TGTGCCAGCAGCCAGACCCCTCCGGGAGGTGGAAACACCATATATTTT.

In its sample, this clone was seen once. The CDR3 loop reads CASSLFIGQQYEQYF. DNA of the CDR3: TGTGCCAGCAGCTTGTTTATTGGACAGCAGTACGAGCAGTACTTC. The chain recombines TRBV5-5 with TRBJ2-7; possible D gene TRBD1, 6 bases. The CDR3 is made up of 15 amino acids. V was cut by 1 base and J by 4 bases, with 15 bases left in between. The germline CDR1 and CDR2 sequences are SGHKS and YYEKEE (reference sequence).

The genes are TRBV7-9 and TRBJ2-7, with 7 bases lining up with TRBD2. This CDR3 is 12 amino acids long. Trimming removed 5 bases from V and 4 bases from J; junction bases left unmatched: 2. Germline CDR1 SEHNR, CDR2 FQNEAQ (reference sequence). The CDR3 region is CASSRGDYEQYF. Here the CDR3 DNA reads TGTGCCAGCAGCCGGGGGGATTACGAGCAGTACTTC.

CDR3 amino acids: CASSLTTGVTSTDTQYF. The CDR3 DNA reads TGCGCCAGCAGCTTGACTACAGGGGTAACTAGCACAGATACGCAGTATTTT. V and J are TRBV5-1 and TRBJ2-3; 7 bases line up with TRBD1. CDR3 length equals 17 residues. Germline V gene lookup returns CDR1 SGHRS and CDR2 YFSETQ. The J segment lost 0 bases and the V segment lost 1 base, leaving 8 bases of the junction unmatched.

This clone appeared once. The chain couples TRBV27 to TRBJ2-2; D uncertain. The CDR3 totals 16 residues. Germline values: CDR1 MNHEY, CDR2 SMNVEV (reference sequence). The V end was cut by 1 base, the J end by 6 bases, with 15 bases between. CDR3 sequence: CASSLFLVRSPGELFF. Here the CDR3 DNA reads TGTGCCAGCAGTTTATTTCTTGTCAGGTCACCCGGGGAGCTGTTTTTT.

The chain combines TRBV7-6 with TRBJ2-5; no clear D. This CDR3 is built from 15 residues. Trimming took 5 bases from V and 5 from J, leaving 18 bases between them. Per the germline V gene, CDR1 is SGHVS and CDR2 is FNYEAQ. CDR3 loop: CASSPSGFHGETQYF. DNA for the CDR3: TGTGCCAGCAGCCCTTCAGGCTTCCATGGGGAGACCCAGTACTTC. Based on the CDR3 plus reference TRBV7-6 and TRBJ2-5, the full variable domain is GAGVSQSPRYKVTKRGQDVALRCDPISGHVSLYWYRQALGQGPEFLTYFNYEAQQDKSGLPNDRFSAERPEGSISTLTIQRTEQRDSAMYRCASSPSGFHGETQYFGPGTRLLVL.

On this clone: Other nucleotide sequences in the sample specify the same CDR3. The chain has TRBV9 and TRBJ2-2, with D possibly matching TRBD1 (6 bases). CDR1 is SGDLS, CDR2 YYNGEE, per germline. The CDR3 runs to 15 residues. Trimming left V 0 bases short and J 2 bases short, with 8 bases between. The CDR3 is CASSVGTVNTGELFF. The DNA for the CDR3 is TGTGCCAGCAGCGTAGGGACAGTTAACACCGGGGAGCTGTTTTTT.

The chain has TRBV6-5 and TRBJ1-5; 7 bases map to TRBD1. The germline V gene has CDR1 MNHEY and CDR2 SVGAGI. Trimming cost V 9 bases and J 0 bases; bases outside gene matches: 5. The CDR3 has 14 residues. CDR3 bases: TGTGCCAGTGGACAGGAATATAGCAATCAGCCCCAGCATTTT. It translates to CASGQEYSNQPQHF.